These 26 T cell receptor beta chains came from one sample sequenced in a study of shared clonotypes between healthy human individuals (dated by TCRdb to about 2020). CD8 naive samples consisted of CD45RO-negative cells that were positively selected for CCR7, yielding a CD45RA+CCR7+ population without TemRA cells. Receptor libraries were prepared by the immunoSEQ multiplex PCR assay. The immuneACCESS repertoire file appears here via TCRdb, limited to in-frame rearrangements. These files lack a portion of the clones; in checked studies, under half of the deficit traces to unresolved V genes, and the cause of the others is not known. This sample comprises about 2 million clones, roughly 95% of them detected only once. 0.95% to 1.5% of the sample is in the top ten clones. Sequenced sample: naive CD8+ T cells sorted from blood. The meaning of the sample's cell subset or site label: CD45RA+CCR7+. The receptors come from a man younger than 35 in good health.

This chain connects TRBV10-1 to TRBJ2-7; 14 bases fit TRBD2. The germline V gene has CDR1 WNHNN and CDR2 SYGVQD (reference sequence). The CDR3 has 19 amino acids. V trimming: 3 bases; J trimming: 0 bases; junction bases outside the gene matches: 10. CDR3 region: CASSDSAGLAGVPSYEQYF. In DNA, the CDR3 is TGCGCCAGCAGTGACTCCGCGGGACTAGCGGGAGTCCCCTCCTACGAGCAGTACTTC.

The chain employs TRBV6-5 and TRBJ2-7; 8 bases map to TRBD1. The CDR3 sequence is 14 residues long. In germline, CDR1 is MNHEY, CDR2 SVGAGI. Trimming at V came to 6 bases and at J to 7 bases, leaving 11 bases not matched to a gene. CDR3 in amino acids: CASRYDRGVGEQYF. The CDR3 coding sequence is TGTGCCAGCAGGTACGACAGGGGAGTGGGGGAGCAGTACTTC.

The gene calls are TRBV5-1 and TRBJ2-1, with D unresolved. V was cut by 4 bases and J by 8 bases, with 19 bases left in between. Germline CDR1 and CDR2: SGHRS and YFSETQ. This CDR3 comprises 15 residues. The CDR3 loop reads CASSLSTATVDEQFF. In DNA form, the CDR3 reads TGCGCCAGCAGCCTCTCGACGGCAACCGTGGATGAGCAGTTCTTC.

Turning to this clone: Other DNA sequences in the sample encode the same CDR3. The V and J genes are TRBV9 and TRBJ2-3; TRBD2 aligns across 11 bases. Looked up from germline, CDR1 is SGDLS and CDR2 is YYNGEE. Trimming cost V 4 bases and J 6 bases; bases outside gene matches: 4. This CDR3 is 14 amino acids long. The CDR3: CASSLSGREDTQYF. The CDR3 coding sequence is TGTGCCAGCAGCCTTAGCGGGAGGGAGGATACGCAGTATTTT.

This clone was seen more than once but under ten times. This sample also contains other DNA sequences that code for the same CDR3. The CDR3, as DNA: TGTGCCAGCAGCTTGGGTTCTGGCTACACCTTC. It encodes CASSLGSGYTF. The J gene is TRBJ1-2, the V gene TRBV5-4; unclear D gene. This CDR3 spans 11 amino acids. Trimming took 0 bases from V and 7 from J, leaving 4 bases between them. Germline V gene data show CDR1 as SGHNT and CDR2 as YYREEE (reference sequence). Combining the CDR3 with reference TRBV5-4 and TRBJ1-2 gives the whole variable domain ETGVTQSPTHLIKTRGQQVTLRCSSQSGHNTVSWYQQALGQGPQFIFQYYREEENGRGNFPPRFSGLQFPNYSSELNVNALELDDSALYLCASSLGSGYTFGSGTRLTVV.

This sequence joins TRBV6-6 and TRBJ2-7; 7 bases line up with TRBD1. The V gene end was trimmed by 2 bases and the J gene end by 2 bases; junction bases not matched to a gene: 0. This CDR3 is built from 13 residues. Germline CDR1 and CDR2: MNHNY and SVGAGI (reference sequence). The CDR3 loop reads CASSYDRAYEQYF. CDR3 coding DNA: TGTGCCAGCAGTTACGACAGGGCCTACGAGCAGTACTTC.

V is TRBV10-2 and J is TRBJ1-1, with TRBD1 identical over 7 bases. The CDR3 loop spans 14 amino acids. CDR1 is WSHSY, CDR2 SAAADI, per germline. Unmatched junction bases numbered 11, after V lost 6 bases and J lost 7 bases. The CDR3 DNA reads TGCGCCAGCAGGACGGCACTAGGGACAGTTGAAGCTTTCTTT. Protein product: CASRTALGTVEAFF.

The genes are TRBV5-1 and TRBJ2-1, with TRBD1 identical over 7 bases. The CDR3 has 16 amino acids. Germline-derived CDR1 and CDR2 are SGHRS and YFSETQ. V trimming: 3 bases; J trimming: 5 bases; junction bases outside the gene matches: 11. The CDR3 protein is CASSYFPGQLNNEQFF. The CDR3 DNA is TGCGCCAGCAGCTATTTTCCGGGACAGCTAAACAATGAGCAGTTCTTC.

V usage is TRBV15 and J usage is TRBJ1-2; weak D call: TRBD1 (5 bases). This CDR3 is 12 amino acids long. The V end was cut by 5 bases, the J end by 2 bases, with 6 bases between. Germline loops: CDR1 LNHNV, CDR2 YYDKDF (reference sequence). In DNA, the CDR3 is TGTGCCACCAGCCACAGGAACTATGGCTACACCTTC. Protein: CATSHRNYGYTF.

The chain is built from TRBV13 and TRBJ2-7; 12 nucleotides line up with TRBD2. This CDR3 has 16 residues. J was trimmed by 7 bases and V by 2 bases; bases with no gene match: 9. Germline V lookup: CDR1 PRHDT, CDR2 FYEKMQ (reference sequence). CDR3 amino acids: CASSLLTSGGPVEQYF. CDR3 nucleotides: TGTGCCAGCAGCTTACTGACTAGCGGGGGACCGGTGGAGCAGTACTTC.

V and J are TRBV6-5 and TRBJ2-1; TRBD1 might be the D (6 bases). CDR1 is MNHEY, CDR2 SVGAGI, per germline. Trimming cost V 6 bases and J 2 bases, with 14 bases left between them. The CDR3 extends over 15 amino acids. The CDR3 region has the DNA TGTGCCAGCAGAGCAACCGGGACAACCTACAATGAGCAGTTCTTC. This sequence encodes CASRATGTTYNEQFF.

In the case of this clone: This CDR3 is also generated by other DNA sequences in the sample. The chain employs TRBV6-5 and TRBJ1-1; the D is unclear. Per the germline V gene, CDR1 is MNHEY and CDR2 is SVGAGI. The CDR3 is 13 residues long. V was pared by 2 bases and J by 5 bases, with 9 bases between. CDR3 residues: CASSYGDRTEAFF. The CDR3 DNA is TGTGCCAGCAGTTACGGGGATCGGACTGAAGCTTTCTTT.

The CDR3 sequence: CASGLIHTDTQYF. In nucleotides, the CDR3 is TGTGCCAGCGGACTAATCCACACAGATACGCAGTATTTT. The rearrangement uses TRBV6-5 and TRBJ2-3; D possibly corresponds to TRBD2 (6 bases). Germline lookup yields CDR1 MNHEY and CDR2 SVGAGI. The CDR3 is made up of 13 amino acids. The V end lost 8 bases, the J end lost 2 bases, and 11 bases lay between the germline ends.

This chain uses TRBV5-6 with TRBJ1-2, with TRBD1 matching over 9 bases. The J segment lost 4 bases and the V segment lost 6 bases, leaving 1 base of the junction unmatched. The CDR3 has 12 residues. The germline CDR1 and CDR2 sequences are SGHDT and YYEEEE. This chain's CDR3 is CASKGQGYGYTF. The CDR3, as DNA: TGTGCCAGCAAGGGACAGGGCTATGGCTACACCTTC.

This clone was counted a few times. The rearrangement joins TRBV7-9 to TRBJ1-1; D is unresolved. The CDR3 is made up of 12 amino acids. Germline CDR1 reads SEHNR; CDR2 reads FQNEAQ (reference sequence). The V and J ends lost 5 bases and 0 bases respectively, with 4 bases between them. The CDR3 region is CASSQMNTEAFF. DNA for the CDR3: TGTGCCAGCAGCCAGATGAACACTGAAGCTTTCTTT.

The V and J genes are TRBV11-2 and TRBJ2-7, with D possibly TRBD1 on 6 matching bases. This CDR3 comprises 12 residues. Germline V gene lookup returns CDR1 SGHAT and CDR2 FQNNGV. The ends were cut back, 8 bases at V and 0 bases at J, with 8 bases in the middle. The CDR3 DNA reads TGTGCCAGCGGGGACACCTCCTACGAGCAGTACTTC. This sequence encodes CASGDTSYEQYF.

A single count supports this clone. This sequence joins TRBV6-5 and TRBJ2-5; TRBD2 might be the D (6 bases). The CDR3 totals 15 residues. Trimming shortened V by 0 bases and J by 5 bases, and 13 bases separated the two germline ends. Looked up from germline, CDR1 is MNHEY and CDR2 is SVGAGI. The CDR3 protein is CASSYSPGVGETQYF. CDR3 nucleotides: TGTGCCAGCAGTTACTCGCCGGGGGTGGGGGAGACCCAGTACTTC.

Only one count was recorded for this clone. This same CDR3 is encoded by further DNA sequences in the sample. The chain is built from TRBV19 and TRBJ1-1; D unclear. Germline V gives CDR1 LNHDA, CDR2 SQIVND (reference sequence). The germline V and J ends were trimmed by 3 bases and 3 bases, with 11 bases remaining between them. This CDR3 has 14 residues. The CDR3 region is CASSIDGEDTEAFF. The CDR3 DNA reads as TGTGCCAGTAGTATTGATGGGGAGGACACTGAAGCTTTCTTT.

The J gene is TRBJ2-7, the V gene TRBV5-1, with TRBD1 matching 8 bases. Germline V gene sequence: CDR1 SGHRS, CDR2 YFSETQ. J gave up 0 bases and V 0 bases, and 5 bases lay outside the gene matches. This CDR3 spans 16 amino acids. As DNA, the CDR3 is TGCGCCAGCAGCTTGGTGGCAGGGGGCGCCTCCTACGAGCAGTACTTC. Residues: CASSLVAGGASYEQYF.

This chain links TRBV7-2 with TRBJ2-7; 10 positions match TRBD2. The CDR3 extends over 14 amino acids. With 5 bases clipped from V and 7 bases from J, the junction kept 8 bases outside the gene matches. Per germline, CDR1 SGHTA and CDR2 FQGNSA. The CDR3 here is CASSLLAGDREQYF. The DNA of the CDR3 is TGTGCCAGCAGCCTTCTAGCGGGGGACAGGGAGCAGTACTTC.

The chain recombines TRBV27 with TRBJ2-3; 10 bases line up with TRBD2. The CDR3 length is 16 residues. Germline lookup yields CDR1 MNHEY and CDR2 SMNVEV (reference sequence). V shed 6 bases and J 1 base; nucleotides not matched to a gene: 7. CDR3 region: CASSPILAGGTDTQYF. As DNA, the CDR3 is TGTGCCAGCAGCCCCATCCTAGCGGGGGGCACAGATACGCAGTATTTT.

This rearrangement joins TRBV7-9 to TRBJ2-5, with 8 bases lining up with TRBD2. CDR1 SEHNR and CDR2 FQNEAQ come from the germline V gene (reference sequence). The V and J ends lost 5 bases and 1 base, in that order; junction bases with no gene match: 6. The CDR3 is 15 amino acids. The DNA of the CDR3 is TGTGCCAGCAGCCCTAGCGGGCCGATCCAAGAGACCCAGTACTTC. Protein: CASSPSGPIQETQYF.

The V and J genes are TRBV28 and TRBJ2-5; D is possibly TRBD1 or TRBD2 (5 bases each). This CDR3 is 16 amino acids long. V shed 4 bases and J shed 1 base, with 16 bases lying between them. Germline V gives CDR1 MDHEN, CDR2 SYDVKM. CDR3 residues: CASSSRGEGTQETQYF. The CDR3, as DNA: TGTGCCAGCAGTTCCCGGGGAGAGGGGACCCAAGAGACCCAGTACTTC.

This chain connects TRBV25-1 to TRBJ2-1; possible D gene TRBD2, 5 bases. From germline, CDR1 is MGHDK and CDR2 SYGVNS. The CDR3 covers 12 residues. V lost 7 bases, J lost 8 bases, and 12 bases lay in between. CDR3 loop: CASISGMHEQFF. The CDR3 region has the DNA TGTGCCAGCATTTCGGGGATGCATGAGCAGTTCTTC. Using reference TRBV25-1 and TRBJ2-1 for the parts outside the CDR3, the full variable domain is EADIYQTPRYLVIGTGKKITLECSQTMGHDKMYWYQQDPGMELHLIHYSYGVNSTEKGDLSSESTVSRIRTEHFPLTLESARPSHTSQYLCASISGMHEQFFGPGTRLTVL.

Points on this clone: The same CDR3 also results from other DNA sequences found in this sample. The chain combines TRBV4-1 with TRBJ2-7, with D tentatively TRBD1 (6 bases). Trimming removed 3 bases at V and 3 bases at J, with 9 bases between. The CDR3 runs to 13 residues. Germline assignment: CDR1 MGHRA and CDR2 YSYEKL. CDR3 region: CASSQTDSYEQYF. CDR3 bases: TGCGCCAGCAGCCAGACGGACAGCTACGAGCAGTACTTC.

The chain carries TRBV13 and TRBJ1-2, with D possibly being TRBD1 (5 bases). CDR1 and CDR2 from the germline V gene are PRHDT and FYEKMQ (reference sequence). The V gene lost 2 bases and the J gene lost 4 bases, with 11 bases spanning the gap. The CDR3 is 14 amino acids. The DNA for the CDR3 is TGTGCCAGCAGCTTACAGGGAAGTGGCTATGGCTACACCTTC. Protein: CASSLQGSGYGYTF. The full variable domain, with the rest looked up from reference TRBV13 and TRBJ1-2, is AAGVIQSPRHLIKEKRETATLKCYPIPRHDTVYWYQQGPGQDPQFLISFYEKMQSDKGSIPDRFSAQQFSDYHSELNMSSLELGDSALYFCASSLQGSGYGYTFGSGTRLTVV.